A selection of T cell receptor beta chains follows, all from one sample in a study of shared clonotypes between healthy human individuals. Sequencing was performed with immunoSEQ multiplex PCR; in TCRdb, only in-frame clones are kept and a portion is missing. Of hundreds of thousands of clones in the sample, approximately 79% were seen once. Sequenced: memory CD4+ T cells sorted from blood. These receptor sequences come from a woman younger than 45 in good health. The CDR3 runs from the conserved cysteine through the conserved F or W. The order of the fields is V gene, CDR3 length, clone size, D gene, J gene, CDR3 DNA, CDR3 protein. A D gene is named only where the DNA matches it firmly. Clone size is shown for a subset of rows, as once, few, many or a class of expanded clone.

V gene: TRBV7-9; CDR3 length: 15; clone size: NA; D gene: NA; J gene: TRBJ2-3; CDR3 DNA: TGTGCCAGCAGCCCCCTCGGGACACGCACAGATACGCAGTATTTT; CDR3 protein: CASSPLGTRTDTQYF
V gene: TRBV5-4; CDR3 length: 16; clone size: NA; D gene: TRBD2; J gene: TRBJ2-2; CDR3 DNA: TGTGCCAGCAGCGGTACTAGCGACAAGAACACCGGGGAGCTGTTTTTT; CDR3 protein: CASSGTSDKNTGELFF
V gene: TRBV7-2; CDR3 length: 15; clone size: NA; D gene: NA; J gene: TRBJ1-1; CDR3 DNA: TGTGCCAGCAGAGAGGGGTGGGGCGTCAACACTGAAGCTTTCTTT; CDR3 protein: CASREGWGVNTEAFF
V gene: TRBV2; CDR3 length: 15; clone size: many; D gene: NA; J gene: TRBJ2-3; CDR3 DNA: TGTGCCAGCAGTGTAAGACAGGATAGCACAGATACGCAGTATTTT; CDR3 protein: CASSVRQDSTDTQYF
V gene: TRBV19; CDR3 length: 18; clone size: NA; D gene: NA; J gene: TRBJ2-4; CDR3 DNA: TGTGCCAGTAGTTTGAGGCGGGGCGAGGCGGGGAGGCGGAACATTCAGTACTTC; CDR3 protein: CASSLRRGEAGRRNIQYF
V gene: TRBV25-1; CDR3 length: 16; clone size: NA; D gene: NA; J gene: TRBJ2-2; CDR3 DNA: TGTGCCAGCAGTGAAAATGCCGGCGCGGTTACCGGGGAGCTGTTTTTT; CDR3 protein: CASSENAGAVTGELFF
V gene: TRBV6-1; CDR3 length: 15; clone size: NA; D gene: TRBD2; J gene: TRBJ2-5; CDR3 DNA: TGTGCCAGCAGCCTCGTAGCGGGAGGGCTAGAGACCCAGTACTTC; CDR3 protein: CASSLVAGGLETQYF
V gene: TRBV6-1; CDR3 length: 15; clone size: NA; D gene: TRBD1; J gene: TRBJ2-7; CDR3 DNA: TGTGCCAGCCTACCGATTGACAGGGTCTCCTACGAGCAGTACTTC; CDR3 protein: CASLPIDRVSYEQYF
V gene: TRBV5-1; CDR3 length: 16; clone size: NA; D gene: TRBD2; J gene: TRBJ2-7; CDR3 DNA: TGCGCCAGCAGCCCCGGGACTAGCATAGTAGTCTACGAGCAGTACTTC; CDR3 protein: CASSPGTSIVVYEQYF
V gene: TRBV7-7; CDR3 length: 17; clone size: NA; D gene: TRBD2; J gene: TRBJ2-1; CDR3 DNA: TGTGCCAGCAGCCCCCTCGGAACTAGCGGCTCTTTCAATGAGCAGTTCTTC; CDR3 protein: CASSPLGTSGSFNEQFF
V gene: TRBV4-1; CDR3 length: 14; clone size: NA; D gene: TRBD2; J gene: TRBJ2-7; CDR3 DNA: TGCGCCAGCAGCAGAGGACTAGCGGGTTACGAGCAGTACTTC; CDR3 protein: CASSRGLAGYEQYF
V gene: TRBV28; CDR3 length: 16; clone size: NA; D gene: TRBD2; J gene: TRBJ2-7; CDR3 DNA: TGTGCCAGCAGCACACCGGGACTAGCGAAATCCTACGAGCAGTACTTC; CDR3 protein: CASSTPGLAKSYEQYF
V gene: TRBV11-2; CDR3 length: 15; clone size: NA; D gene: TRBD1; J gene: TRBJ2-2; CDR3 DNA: TGTGCCAGCAGCTTGGGGACAGGAGACACCGGGGAGCTGTTTTTT; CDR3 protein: CASSLGTGDTGELFF
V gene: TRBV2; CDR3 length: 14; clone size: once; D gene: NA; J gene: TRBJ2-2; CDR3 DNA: TGTGCCAGCAGGAGCCTCATTGAGTCCGGGGAGCTGTTTTTT; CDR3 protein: CASRSLIESGELFF
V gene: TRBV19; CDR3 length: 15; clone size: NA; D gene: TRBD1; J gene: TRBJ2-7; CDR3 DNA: TGTGCCAGTAGAAGCGGGACAGGGGGCTCCTACGAGCAGTACTTC; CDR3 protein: CASRSGTGGSYEQYF
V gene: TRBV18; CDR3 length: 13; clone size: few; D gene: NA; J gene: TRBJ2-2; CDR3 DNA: TGTGCCAGCTCACCTGGAGTCGCCGGGGAGCTGTTTTTT; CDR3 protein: CASSPGVAGELFF
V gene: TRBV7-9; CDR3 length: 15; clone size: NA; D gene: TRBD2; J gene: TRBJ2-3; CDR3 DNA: TGTGCCAGCAGCTTGACTAGCGGGAGTAGAGATACGCAGTATTTT; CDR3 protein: CASSLTSGSRDTQYF
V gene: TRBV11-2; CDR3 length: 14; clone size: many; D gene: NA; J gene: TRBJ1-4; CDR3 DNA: TGTGCCAGCAGCCGTTCAAGTGTTAATGAAAAACTGTTTTTT; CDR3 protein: CASSRSSVNEKLFF
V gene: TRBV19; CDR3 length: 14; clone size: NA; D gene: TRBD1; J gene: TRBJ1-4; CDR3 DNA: TGTGCCAGCTCTATACAGGGGGCGCAGGGAAAACTGTTTTTT; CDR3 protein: CASSIQGAQGKLFF
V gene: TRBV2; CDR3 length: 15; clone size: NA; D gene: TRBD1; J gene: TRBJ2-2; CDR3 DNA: TGTGCCAGCAGTTGGGACAGGGGAAACACCGGGGAGCTGTTTTTT; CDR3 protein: CASSWDRGNTGELFF
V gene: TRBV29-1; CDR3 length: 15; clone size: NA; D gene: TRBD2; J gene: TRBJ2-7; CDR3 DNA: TGCAGCGTAGCGGGACTAGCGGGGGCCCCCGACGAGCAGTACTTC; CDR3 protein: CSVAGLAGAPDEQYF
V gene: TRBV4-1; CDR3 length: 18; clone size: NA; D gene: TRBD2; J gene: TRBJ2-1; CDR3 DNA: TGCGCCAGCAGCCAGGCCGGGAGGGCCGACCTACGTACCAATGAGCAGTTCTTC; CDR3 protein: CASSQAGRADLRTNEQFF
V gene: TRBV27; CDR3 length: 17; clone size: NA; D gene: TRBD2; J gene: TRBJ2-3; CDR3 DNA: TGTGCCAGCAGTCAGTGGACTAGCGGGAGGGGAACAGATACGCAGTATTTT; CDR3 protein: CASSQWTSGRGTDTQYF
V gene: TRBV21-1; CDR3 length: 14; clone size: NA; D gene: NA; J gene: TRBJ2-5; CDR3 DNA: TGTGCCAGCAGCAAAGGGAAGGGTTTAGAGACCCAGTACTTC; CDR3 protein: CASSKGKGLETQYF
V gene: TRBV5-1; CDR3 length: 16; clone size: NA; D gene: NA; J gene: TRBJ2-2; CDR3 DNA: TGCGCCAGCAGCACCGATCGGCGACGGACCACCGGGGAGCTGTTTTTT; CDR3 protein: CASSTDRRRTTGELFF
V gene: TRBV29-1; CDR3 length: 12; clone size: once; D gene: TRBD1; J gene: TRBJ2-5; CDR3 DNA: TGCAGCGTCGAGACAGGGTCAGAGACCCAGTACTTC; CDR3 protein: CSVETGSETQYF
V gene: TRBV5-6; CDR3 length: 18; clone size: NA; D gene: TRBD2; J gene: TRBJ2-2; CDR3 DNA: TGTGCCAGCAGCCTGCGGACTAGCGGGAGAGTAGGCACCGGGGAGCTGTTTTTT; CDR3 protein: CASSLRTSGRVGTGELFF
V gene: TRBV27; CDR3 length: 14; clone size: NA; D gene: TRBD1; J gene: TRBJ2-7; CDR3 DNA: TGTGCCAGCAGTTTAGGACAGGGGGCATACGAGCAGTACTTC; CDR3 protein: CASSLGQGAYEQYF
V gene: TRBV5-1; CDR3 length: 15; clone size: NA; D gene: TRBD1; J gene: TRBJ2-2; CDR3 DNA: TGCGCCAGCAGCGCCGGACAGGGGGCTGACGGGGAGCTGTTTTTT; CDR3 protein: CASSAGQGADGELFF
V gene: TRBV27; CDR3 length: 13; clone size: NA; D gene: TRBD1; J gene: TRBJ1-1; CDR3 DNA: TGTGCCAGTGGAGACAGGGAGAACACTGAAGCTTTCTTT; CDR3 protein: CASGDRENTEAFF
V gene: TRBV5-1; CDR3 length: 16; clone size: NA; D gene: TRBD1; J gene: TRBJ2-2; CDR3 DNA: TGCGCCAGCAGCTACCGACAGGGGCGAGGCACCGGGGAGCTGTTTTTT; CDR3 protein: CASSYRQGRGTGELFF
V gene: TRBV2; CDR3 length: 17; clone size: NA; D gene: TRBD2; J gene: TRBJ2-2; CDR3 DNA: TGTGCCAGCAGTCTTAGCACTAGCGGGATATATACCGGGGAGCTGTTTTTT; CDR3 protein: CASSLSTSGIYTGELFF